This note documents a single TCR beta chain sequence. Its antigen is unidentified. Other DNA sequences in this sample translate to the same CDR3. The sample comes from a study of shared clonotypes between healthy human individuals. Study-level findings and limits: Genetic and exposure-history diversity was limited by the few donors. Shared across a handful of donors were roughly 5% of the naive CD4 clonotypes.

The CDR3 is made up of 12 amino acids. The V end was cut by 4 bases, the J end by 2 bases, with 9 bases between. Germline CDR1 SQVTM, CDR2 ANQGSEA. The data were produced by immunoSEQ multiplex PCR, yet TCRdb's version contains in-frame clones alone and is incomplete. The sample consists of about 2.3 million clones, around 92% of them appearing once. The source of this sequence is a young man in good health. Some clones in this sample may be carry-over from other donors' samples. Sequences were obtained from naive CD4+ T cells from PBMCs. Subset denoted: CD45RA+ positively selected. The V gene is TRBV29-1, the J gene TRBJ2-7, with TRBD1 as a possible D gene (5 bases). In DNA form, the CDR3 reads TGCAGCGTTGGCAGGACAACCTACGAGCAGTACTTC. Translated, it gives CSVGRTTYEQYF.